The 24 T cell receptor beta chains in this list originate from one sample, sequenced in a study of T cell repertoires and HLA-DP antigens. No antigens are known for them. Produced via immunoSEQ multiplex PCR; TCRdb's table is partial and in-frame only. Of almost 90,000 clones in the sample, around nine tenths were seen once. The sample taken for sequencing was CD4+ T cells from PBMCs. The origin of the receptors is a man aged 50 or older in good health and CMV-seronegative.

There are a few counts of this clone. The rearrangement links TRBV6-1 to TRBJ2-7; 7 nucleotides match TRBD1. J was trimmed by 3 bases and V by 0 bases; bases with no gene match: 8. Germline CDR1 and CDR2: MNHNS and SASEGT. This CDR3 comprises 16 residues. Written as DNA, the CDR3 is TGTGCCAGCAGTGAAGCGCGAAGGGGGCGCTTCTACGAGCAGTACTTC. Protein product: CASSEARRGRFYEQYF.

This chain connects TRBV7-9 to TRBJ2-1, with a tentative D call TRBD1 (6 bases). The CDR3 has 12 residues. V was cut by 3 bases and J by 10 bases, with 10 bases left in between. Germline lookup yields CDR1 SEHNR and CDR2 FQNEAQ (reference sequence). CDR3 coding DNA: TGTGCCAGCAGCTTTGGGGACACCGAGCAGTTCTTC. Translated: CASSFGDTEQFF.

The rearrangement uses TRBV18 and TRBJ2-3; 7 bases map to TRBD1. Germline CDR1 is KGHSH and CDR2 is LQKENI. J was trimmed by 14 bases and V by 1 base; bases with no gene match: 6. This CDR3 region has 12 residues. CDR3 DNA: TGTGCCAGCTCACCACTGGACAGGTGGGCGTATTTT. Encoded protein: CASSPLDRWAYF.

The rearrangement links TRBV29-1 to TRBJ1-2; D gene uncertain. CDR1 is SQVTM, CDR2 ANQGSEA, per germline. This CDR3 spans 14 amino acids. Trimming removed 3 bases at V and 3 bases at J, with 14 bases between. CDR3 in amino acids: CSVDGETGYYGYTF. The CDR3 DNA reads as TGCAGCGTTGATGGGGAGACGGGATACTATGGCTACACCTTC.

CDR3 protein: CASSLDNEQFF. In DNA form, the CDR3 reads TGTGCCAGCAGTTTAGACAATGAGCAGTTCTTC. The V and J genes are TRBV5-5 and TRBJ2-1; D gene uncertain. Germline V CDR1 and CDR2: SGHKS, YYEKEE (reference sequence). The CDR3 covers 11 residues. V shed 5 bases and J shed 5 bases, with 5 bases lying between them.

This chain uses TRBV12-5 with TRBJ2-1; 7 nucleotides align to TRBD2. The V and J ends lost 5 bases and 5 bases, in that order; junction bases with no gene match: 12. CDR1 is LGHNT and CDR2 is FRNRAP in the germline V gene. The CDR3 sequence is 16 residues long. The CDR3 loop is CASGGSSGGTNNEQFF. The CDR3 DNA reads as TGTGCTAGTGGTGGTTCTAGCGGAGGAACCAACAATGAGCAGTTCTTC. The variable domain in full, with the rest retrieved from reference TRBV12-5 and TRBJ2-1, is DARVTQTPRHKVTEMGQEVTMRCQPILGHNTVFWYRQTMMQGLELLAYFRNRAPLDDSGMPKDRFSAEMPDATLATLKIQPSEPRDSAVYFCASGGSSGGTNNEQFFGPGTRLTVL.

This clone was counted only a few times. The chain uses TRBV30 and TRBJ1-1; D uncertain. Between the trimmed V and J ends, which lost 4 bases and 1 base, there was a span of 4 bases. Per germline, CDR1 GTSNPN and CDR2 SVGIG (reference sequence). The CDR3 extends over 11 amino acids. The CDR3 loop is CAWKGNTEAFF. CDR3 DNA sequence: TGTGCCTGGAAAGGGAACACTGAAGCTTTCTTT.

This clone has a handful of counts. The chain has TRBV7-2 and TRBJ1-1, with D uncertain. The germline CDR1 and CDR2 sequences are SGHTA and FQGNSA. There are 13 residues in the CDR3. V was shortened by 5 bases and J by 1 base, with 8 bases between the two germline ends. The CDR3 reads CASSLSQNTEAFF. DNA for the CDR3: TGTGCCAGCAGCCTCTCCCAGAACACTGAAGCTTTCTTT.

For the CDR3, the DNA is TGTGCCAGCAGCTTAGGGATACAGGGTCAAGCGGCCCAGTACTTC. Its protein is CASSLGIQGQAAQYF. The rearrangement uses TRBV11-2 and TRBJ2-5; D is possibly TRBD1 (6 bases). Germline V gene sequence: CDR1 SGHAT, CDR2 FQNNGV. This CDR3 spans 15 amino acids. Trimming removed 1 base from V and 9 bases from J, with 18 bases in between.

The chain recombines TRBV28 with TRBJ2-7, with D possibly being TRBD1 or TRBD2 (5 bases each). The V gene's germline CDR1 is MDHEN and CDR2 SYDVKM. V lost 3 bases and J lost 2, with 11 bases in between. This CDR3 is 14 amino acids long. CDR3 in DNA: TGTGCCAGCAGTTTTTACGGGACCACCTACGAGCAGTACTTC. Its protein product is CASSFYGTTYEQYF.

For the CDR3, the DNA is TGCGCCAGCAGCCAAGTGGGACAGAAGAACACTGAAGCTTTCTTT. It translates to CASSQVGQKNTEAFF. The chain recombines TRBV4-1 with TRBJ1-1, with 7 bases identical to TRBD1. CDR1 is MGHRA and CDR2 is YSYEKL in the germline V gene. CDR3 length: 15 amino acids. Unmatched junction bases numbered 3, after V lost 1 base and J lost 1 base.

The chain employs TRBV6-5 and TRBJ1-5; no firm D call. From germline, CDR1 is MNHEY and CDR2 SVGAGI. This CDR3 is 13 amino acids long. V was clipped by 0 bases and J by 4 bases, with 4 bases between them. The CDR3 sequence is CASSYSLNQPQHF. The DNA for the CDR3 is TGTGCCAGCAGTTACTCGCTAAATCAGCCCCAGCATTTT.

This rearrangement joins TRBV23-1 to TRBJ2-1; unclear D gene. TRBV23-1 counts as an open reading frame of uncertain function. Trimming shortened V by 8 bases and J by 10 bases, and 12 bases separated the two germline ends. The CDR3 has 11 amino acids. CDR3 sequence: CASERDSEQFF. In DNA, the CDR3 is TGCGCCAGCGAGCGAGACTCCGAGCAGTTCTTC.

The chain carries TRBV30 and TRBJ2-7; D not certain. Trimming stripped 4 bases from V and 2 bases from J, with 9 bases between. The CDR3 is 12 amino acids. Looked up from germline, CDR1 is GTSNPN and CDR2 is SVGIG (reference sequence). In DNA, the CDR3 is TGTGCCTGGAATCTGGGCACCTACGAGCAGTACTTC. The encoded protein is CAWNLGTYEQYF.

This chain uses TRBV9 with TRBJ2-5; 7 bases agree with TRBD1. Germline V lookup: CDR1 SGDLS, CDR2 YYNGEE. The CDR3 spans 20 residues. The trim removed 0 bases at V and 2 bases at J, leaving 19 bases unmatched. CDR3 coding DNA: TGTGCCAGCAGCGTAGCTGGAGCAGGGGGTTTTCCCCCGGTTCAAGAGACCCAGTACTTC. It specifies CASSVAGAGGFPPVQETQYF.

The chain recombines TRBV7-3 with TRBJ2-5; D is uncertain. Germline V gives CDR1 SGHTA, CDR2 FQGTGA. Trimming took off 3 bases at V and 5 bases at J, with 10 bases between the two ends. This CDR3 is 13 amino acids long. CDR3 coding DNA: TGTGCCAGCAGCTTCGGTAGCAGGGAGACCCAGTACTTC. It is translated as CASSFGSRETQYF.

The chain links TRBV30 to TRBJ1-5; D gene uncertain. The CDR3 sequence is 17 residues long. From germline, CDR1 is GTSNPN and CDR2 SVGIG (reference sequence). V lost 4 bases and J lost 0, with 19 bases in between. The CDR3 nucleotides read TGTGCCTGGATATTTGGTTTAGGAGAATATAGCAATCAGCCCCAGCATTTT. Translated, it gives CAWIFGLGEYSNQPQHF.

DNA of the CDR3: TGCGCCAGCAGCGACGGGACGATCGGTCAGCCCCAGCATTTT. This translates into CASSDGTIGQPQHF. V gene TRBV5-1 combines with J gene TRBJ1-5, with D possibly matching TRBD1 (5 bases). The V end lost 4 bases, the J end lost 6 bases, and 14 bases lay between the germline ends. The CDR3 runs to 14 residues. Germline CDR1 and CDR2: SGHRS and YFSETQ.

V usage is TRBV7-9 and J usage is TRBJ2-4, with 8 positions matching TRBD1. V dropped 5 bases and J dropped 8; count of bases not matched to a gene: 8. This CDR3 has 14 residues. Germline CDR1 and CDR2: SEHNR and FQNEAQ (reference sequence). The chain's CDR3 is CASSTWTGWDIQYF. The CDR3 nucleotides are TGTGCCAGCAGCACCTGGACAGGGTGGGACATTCAGTACTTC.

This clone was seen more than once but under ten times. The chain joins TRBV5-4 to TRBJ1-1; D ambiguous. This CDR3 has 14 amino acids. Germline V gene lookup returns CDR1 SGHNT and CDR2 YYREEE (reference sequence). Trimming took 1 base from V and 0 from J, leaving 7 bases between them. The CDR3 nucleotides are TGTGCCAGCAGCTTGTACACCTTGAACACTGAAGCTTTCTTT. Its translation is CASSLYTLNTEAFF.

This chain connects TRBV30 to TRBJ2-3; maybe TRBD2 (6 bases). Germline lookup yields CDR1 GTSNPN and CDR2 SVGIG (reference sequence). The V gene lost 3 bases and the J gene lost 1 base, with 14 bases spanning the gap. This CDR3 spans 15 amino acids. This CDR3 is CAWRGGIAGTDTQYF. In nucleotides, the CDR3 is TGTGCCTGGAGGGGCGGGATAGCGGGCACAGATACGCAGTATTTT.

The chain joins TRBV19 to TRBJ1-5, with a possible D match to TRBD1 (5 bases). The CDR3 has 13 residues. The V and J ends lost 3 bases and 10 bases respectively, with 13 bases between them. The germline gives CDR1 LNHDA, CDR2 SQIVND (reference sequence). The CDR3 nucleotides are TGTGCCAGTAGTATTCGATTCAGGGACCCCCAGCATTTT. Encoded protein: CASSIRFRDPQHF. Based on the CDR3 plus reference TRBV19 and TRBJ1-5, the full variable domain is DGGITQSPKYLFRKEGQNVTLSCEQNLNHDAMYWYRQDPGQGLRLIYYSQIVNDFQKGDIAEGYSVSREKKESFPLTVTSAQKNPTAFYLCASSIRFRDPQHFGDGTRLSIL.

This clone was picked up a small number of times. The chain carries TRBV6-6 and TRBJ2-2; 7 positions agree with TRBD1. The germline CDR1 and CDR2 sequences are MNHNY and SVGAGI (reference sequence). The ends lost 7 bases at V and 4 bases at J; junction bases unmatched: 6. The CDR3 has 14 amino acids. CDR3 sequence reads: CASTGTGATGELFF. The CDR3 nucleotides read TGTGCCAGCACCGGTACAGGGGCCACCGGGGAGCTGTTTTTT.

The chain carries TRBV14 and TRBJ2-3, with 12 bases that match TRBD2. V trimming: 1 base; J trimming: 4 bases; junction bases outside the gene matches: 0. The CDR3 loop spans 15 amino acids. Germline CDR1 SGHDN, CDR2 FVKESK. CDR3 nucleotide sequence: TGTGCCAGCAGCCAAGGGACTAGCGGGGCAGATACGCAGTATTTT. It specifies CASSQGTSGADTQYF.